This T cell receptor (beta chain) was captured in a study of cytomegalovirus exposure and HLA in healthy donors. Germline V gene data show CDR1 as LNHDA and CDR2 as SQIVND (reference sequence). V gave up 3 bases and J gave up 7 bases, with 10 bases separating them. CDR3 size: 12 residues. The PCR had 60 Vbeta and 13 Jbeta primers. As originally analysed: Counted up in a later analysis, unique TCR beta chains came to some 72 million, with about 9.9 million shared. Here immunoSEQ multiplex PCR was the method, and the copy in TCRdb shows in-frame clones only, minus some. That table supplies the V and J calls and clone size; D and trimming were determined from the DNA. The repertoire holds roughly 150,000 clones, with over 80% as singletons. Findings and caveats of the study: It was likely that a cluster of highly shared sequence variants was a sequencing artifact. Some public TCRs appeared in many individuals, while most sequences were rare. A later look showed TCR association rates differing by HLA locus, highest for DRB1 and lowest for HLA-C.

This clone showed up just once. Its antigen is unidentified. This clonotype was sampled from a woman in her late teens or twenties in good health and CMV-seronegative. The chain combines TRBV19 with TRBJ2-7; TRBD1 might be the D (5 bases). The sample taken for sequencing was PBMCs. CDR3 protein: CASSIWGREQYF. The CDR3 region has the DNA TGTGCCAGTAGTATTTGGGGCCGAGAGCAGTACTTC.